This T cell receptor (beta chain) came from a study of blood T cells in healthy people across ages. Across the study: Template-switching capture recovered about one barcoded beta molecule per two T cells.

The second PCR ran about 7 to 12 cycles with a sample-barcoded 5' primer and J-beta primers. A template-switch adaptor that had 12 random nucleotides put a tag on each cDNA molecule. Researchers report that each sample yielded at least 3 million CDR3-containing paired-end reads. TCRdb re-called the 5' RACE reads with MiXCR, one entry per CDR3 protein. The sample includes 600,000 or so distinct CDR3 sequences, approximately 30% seen only once; the top ten take approximately 14%. Investigators took about 9.4 milliliters of peripheral blood from every donor. This clonotype was seen ten or more times. Looked up from germline, CDR1 is SNHLY and CDR2 is FYNNEI. This CDR3 region has 14 residues. V was shortened by 7 bases and J by 0 bases, with 11 bases between the two germline ends.

The sequenced sample consisted of blood. This sequence originates from a woman at least 80 years old in good health. The chain joins TRBV2 to TRBJ2-3, with D unclear. The CDR3 region has the DNA TGTGCCAGCACGTCAGAGAGAAGCACAGATACGCAGTATTTT. This sequence encodes CASTSERSTDTQYF.